A selection of T cell receptor beta chains follows, all from one sample in a study of response to subunit inactivated influenza vaccine. Each CDR3 protein gets one entry after TCRdb re-called the RT-PCR reads with MiXCR. The sample has 400,000 to 650,000 distinct CDR3 sequences; approximately 7.7% are singletons. Source: PBMCs from blood, taken 23 to 25 months after vaccination. These receptors were collected from a man between 45 and 75 years old who received an inactivated influenza vaccine. CDR3s include the opening cysteine and the closing phenylalanine or tryptophan. A D gene is named only where the DNA matches it firmly. Only some rows state a clone size, as once, few, many or a class for expanded clones.

TRBD1 | TRBJ2-1 | many | TRBV12-3/TRBV12-4 | TGTGCCAGCAGGCTGGGACAGGGGGCCTACAATGAGCAGTTCTTC | CASRLGQGAYNEQFF
. | TRBJ1-3 | few | TRBV6-1 | TGTGCCAGCAGGCTAGGAAACACCATATATTTT | CASRLGNTIYF
. | TRBJ2-5 | . | TRBV5-1 | TGCGCCAGCAGCCGATTTAGCCAAGAGACCCAGTACTTC | CASSRFSQETQYF
. | TRBJ2-7 | . | TRBV11-2 | TGTGCCAGCAGCTTAGAGGCAGGGATGGAACGGGAGCAGTACTTC | CASSLEAGMEREQYF
TRBD1 | TRBJ1-1 | few | TRBV11-2 | TGTGCCAGCAGCTTAGATAGGGGGGAGGGGGCCTCTGAAGCTTTCTTT | CASSLDRGEGASEAFF
. | TRBJ1-4 | . | TRBV10-1 | TGCGCCAGCAGTGCGGGGAAGAATGAAAAACTGTTTTTT | CASSAGKNEKLFF
TRBD2 | TRBJ2-7 | few | TRBV5-1 | TGCGCCAGCAGCTTGGCGGGCGGGAGTTTGGGAGAGCAGTACTTC | CASSLAGGSLGEQYF
TRBD2 | TRBJ2-1 | few | TRBV11-3 | TGTGCCAGCAGCAGGGGGAGTGGCGGGGGGACCTACAATGAGCAGTTCTTC | CASSRGSGGGTYNEQFF
. | TRBJ2-7 | . | TRBV9 | TGTGCCAGCAGCGTGGGGACCCTTGGGGACGAGCAGTACTTC | CASSVGTLGDEQYF
TRBD1 | TRBJ1-2 | many | TRBV5-6 | TGTGCCAGCAGCCGCGGGACAGTCAACTATGGCTACACCTTC | CASSRGTVNYGYTF
. | TRBJ2-1 | few | TRBV7-9 | TGTGCCAGCAGCTCAACGAGCAGGTCACACAATGAGCAGTTCTTC | CASSSTSRSHNEQFF
TRBD1 | TRBJ2-2 | few | TRBV27 | TGTGCCAGGAGCGGACAGGGAAGGAACACCGGGGAGCTGTTTTTT | CARSGQGRNTGELFF
. | TRBJ2-1 | . | TRBV14 | TGTGCCAGCAGCCCCCTGCGAGAGCGAATCTACAATGAGCAGTTCTTC | CASSPLRERIYNEQFF
. | TRBJ1-5 | many | TRBV7-2 | TGTGCCAGCAGCTTAGAAGCGGCACGGAATCAGCCCCAGCATTTT | CASSLEAARNQPQHF
. | TRBJ1-6 | . | TRBV4-3 | TGCGCCAGCAGCCAAGACGTCTCAGGGAGGTCACCCCTCCACTTT | CASSQDVSGRSPLHF
TRBD2 | TRBJ2-1 | . | TRBV28 | TGTGCCAGCAGTTTATGGCTAGCGGGGGACAATGAGCAGTTCTTC | CASSLWLAGDNEQFF
. | TRBJ2-1 | few | TRBV4-2 | TGTGCCAGCAGCCAAGAGGTACAGAGCTCCTACAATGAGCAGTTCTTC | CASSQEVQSSYNEQFF
TRBD1 | TRBJ2-3 | many | TRBV24-1 | TGTGCCACCAGTGAATCACGACCGGGACAGGGGCGCGATACGCAGTATTTT | CATSESRPGQGRDTQYF
. | TRBJ1-6 | many | TRBV5-1 | TGCGCCAGCAGCCCTCGAGCGGGCGCGTCCTATAATTCACCCCTCCACTTT | CASSPRAGASYNSPLHF
TRBD1 | TRBJ2-1 | many | TRBV9 | TGTGCCAGCAGCGGGGCAGGGGGCCACAATGAGCAGTTCTTC | CASSGAGGHNEQFF
. | TRBJ2-1 | . | TRBV28 | TGTGCCAGCAGTGACACGGGGCCCGCGAAAGGGTTTGGTGAGCAGTTCTTC | CASSDTGPAKGFGEQFF
TRBD2 | TRBJ2-1 | many | TRBV28 | TGTGCCAGCAGTTTAATTAGCGGGAGGGCCAATGAGCAGTTCTTC | CASSLISGRANEQFF
. | TRBJ2-2 | few | TRBV5-1 | TGCGCCAGCAGCTTCGGGACACGGAACACCGGGGAGCTGTTTTTT | CASSFGTRNTGELFF
. | TRBJ1-1 | many | TRBV3-1 | TGTGCCAGCAGCCACGGCCTCACTGAAGCTTTCTTT | CASSHGLTEAFF
. | TRBJ2-3 | few | TRBV6-2/TRBV6-3 | TGTGCCAGCAGTTCGGTAGTGGACGGTACGCAGTATTTT | CASSSVVDGTQYF
. | TRBJ2-7 | few | TRBV5-1 | TGCGCCAGCAGCGGTTCGGTTTCCTACGAGCAGTACTTC | CASSGSVSYEQYF
. | TRBJ2-3 | . | TRBV15 | TGTGCCACCAGCCAAACTGGCACAGATACGCAGTATTTT | CATSQTGTDTQYF
. | TRBJ2-7 | . | TRBV9 | TGTGCCAGCAGCGTCCGGCCTCTCAGCAACGAGCAGTACTTC | CASSVRPLSNEQYF
. | TRBJ1-1 | . | TRBV14 | TGTGCCAGCAGCCAATCTCAGGGAGCGAACACTGAAGCTTTCTTT | CASSQSQGANTEAFF
. | TRBJ2-5 | . | TRBV5-1 | TGCGCCAGCAGCTTGGCCGAGGGGGAGACCCAGTACTTC | CASSLAEGETQYF
. | TRBJ1-1 | . | TRBV29-1 | TGCAGCGTTGAGAGGGGGAACACTGAAGCTTTCTTT | CSVERGNTEAFF
TRBD2 | TRBJ2-3 | . | TRBV6-4 | TGTGCCAGCAGTGAAAGCGGGGGCCGGGGGAATACGCAGTATTTT | CASSESGGRGNTQYF
. | TRBJ2-7 | many | TRBV20-1 | TGCAGTGCTAGAGATGAGGGCAGGCTAAACTGCGAGCAGTACTTC | CSARDEGRLNCEQYF
. | TRBJ2-7 | many | TRBV4-1 | TGCGCCAGCAGCCAAGAGGGATCCCTCGAGCAGTACTTC | CASSQEGSLEQYF
. | TRBJ2-2 | many | TRBV30 | TGTGCCTGGAGTACCGAGGACGGATACACCGGGGAGCTGTTTTTT | CAWSTEDGYTGELFF
. | TRBJ2-3 | many | TRBV7-9 | TGTGCCAGCAGCCCCCGGGGCCCAGATACGCAGTATTTT | CASSPRGPDTQYF
TRBD1 | TRBJ2-5 | few | TRBV11-2 | TGTGCCAGCAGCCCCGGGACAGCGGAGACCCAGTACTTC | CASSPGTAETQYF
. | TRBJ2-3 | . | TRBV29-1 | TGCAGCGTTGACAACAGACACACAGATACGCAGTATTTT | CSVDNRHTDTQYF
. | TRBJ1-5 | . | TRBV7-9 | TGTGCCAGCAGCTGGGACGGCAATCAGCACCAGCATTTT | CASSWDGNQHQHF
TRBD1 | TRBJ1-4 | few | TRBV5-1 | TGCGCCAGCAGCCTGGGACAGGGGGCGGGCGAAAAACTGTTTTTT | CASSLGQGAGEKLFF
. | TRBJ2-3 | . | TRBV7-2 | TGTGCCAGCAGCTCCGGTCTAGGGGGAGTCGCAGATACGCAGTATTTT | CASSSGLGGVADTQYF
. | TRBJ2-5 | . | TRBV14 | TGTGCCAGCAGCTCCCGGACCACTTACGGAGAGACCCAGTACTTC | CASSSRTTYGETQYF
TRBD1 | TRBJ2-3 | . | TRBV10-3 | TGTGCCATCAGGGGGACTGACAGGGGGCGAGATACGCAGTATTTT | CAIRGTDRGRDTQYF
. | TRBJ2-1 | many | TRBV12-3/TRBV12-4 | TGTGCCAGCAGTGATGGACAGATCTCCTACAATGAGCAGTTCTTC | CASSDGQISYNEQFF
. | TRBJ1-2 | . | TRBV9 | TGTGCCAGCAGCGTAGCTTTTAAGAAGGGCTACACCTTC | CASSVAFKKGYTF
TRBD1 | TRBJ2-7 | many | TRBV5-5 | TGTGCCAGCAGCTCACGGACAGGGGGCCCCTACGAGCAGTACTTC | CASSSRTGGPYEQYF
. | TRBJ2-1 | few | TRBV28 | TGTGCCAGCACCACAGGACGTAATGAGCAGTTCTTC | CASTTGRNEQFF
TRBD1 | TRBJ2-7 | many | TRBV12-3/TRBV12-4 | TGTGCCAGCTGGCCAGGGGGCGGCTACGAGCAGTACTTC | CASWPGGGYEQYF
. | TRBJ1-5 | . | TRBV5-1 | TGCGCCAGCAGCCCGGAGCGGGGTCAGCCCCAGCATTTT | CASSPERGQPQHF
. | TRBJ2-5 | few | TRBV25-1 | TGTGCCAGCAGGCTAGAACAAGAGACCCAGTACTTC | CASRLEQETQYF
. | TRBJ2-7 | many | TRBV29-1 | TGCAGCGGTGCAAGTTCCTACGAGCAGTACTTC | CSGASSYEQYF
TRBD2 | TRBJ2-1 | . | TRBV5-1 | TGCGCCAGCAGCCCCACCGGGACTAGTAATGAGCAGTTCTTC | CASSPTGTSNEQFF
. | TRBJ2-1 | many | TRBV14 | TGTGCCAGCAGCTCCGCTTGGGGGGCCTCCTACAATGAGCAGTTCTTC | CASSSAWGASYNEQFF
TRBD1 | TRBJ1-5 | . | TRBV24-1 | TGTGCCACCAGTGATTCTCAGGGGGTAAGTCAGCCCCAGCATTTT | CATSDSQGVSQPQHF
. | TRBJ1-4 | many | TRBV5-1 | TGCGCCAGCAGCTTGGCCCAGGATGAAAAACTGTTTTTT | CASSLAQDEKLFF
. | TRBJ2-1 | . | TRBV5-1 | TGCGCCAGCAGGCTGACAGTTCTTTCGACTTACAATGAGCAGTTCTTC | CASRLTVLSTYNEQFF
TRBD1 | TRBJ1-4 | few | TRBV7-9 | TGTGCCAGCAGCTTACAGGCAGGGGGCAATGAAAAACTGTTTTTT | CASSLQAGGNEKLFF
TRBD1 | TRBJ2-4 | few | TRBV14 | TGTGCCAGCAGCCGGCGGGGGACAGGGGGCGAAAACATTCAGTACTTC | CASSRRGTGGENIQYF
TRBD1 | TRBJ2-2 | . | TRBV5-1 | TGCGCCAATTGGACAGGAACAACCGGGGAGCTGTTTTTT | CANWTGTTGELFF